Below, 13 T cell receptor beta chains from the same sample are listed, as sequenced in a study of T cell responses to AZD1222 COVID-19 vaccine. Here immunoSEQ multiplex PCR was the method, and the copy in TCRdb shows in-frame clones only, minus some. The data hold about 89,000 clones, with around 91% observed a single time. The sample consisted of peripheral blood, taken on day 0 of MenACWY control vaccination. These receptors originate from an adult in good health.

The chain couples TRBV2 to TRBJ1-1; unclear D gene. V lost 0 bases to trimming and J lost 11 bases, with 10 bases between them. Germline V lookup: CDR1 SNHLY, CDR2 FYNNEI. The CDR3 is made up of 12 amino acids. CDR3 sequence (DNA): TGTGCCAGCAGTGAAGCAGATTATAGGGCTTTCTTT. Translation: CASSEADYRAFF.

J is TRBJ1-5 and V is TRBV10-2, with D hard to call. The CDR3 is made up of 14 amino acids. The ends were cut back, 7 bases at V and 3 bases at J, with 13 bases in the middle. Germline CDR1 and CDR2: WSHSY and SAAADI. CDR3 coding DNA: TGCGCCAGCAAGAGGGATTCGGACAATCAGCCCCAGCATTTT. Its translation is CASKRDSDNQPQHF.

J is TRBJ2-1 and V is TRBV19, with 8 positions matching TRBD1. The V gene end was trimmed by 6 bases and the J gene end by 0 bases; junction bases not matched to a gene: 4. The CDR3 has 15 amino acids. Per germline, CDR1 LNHDA and CDR2 SQIVND (reference sequence). The CDR3 sequence: CASRRQGNSYNEQFF. For the CDR3, the DNA is TGTGCCAGTAGAAGACAGGGGAACTCCTACAATGAGCAGTTCTTC.

V and J are TRBV18 and TRBJ1-6; no clear D gene. The CDR3 is 14 residues long. Germline lookup yields CDR1 KGHSH and CDR2 LQKENI. Trimming left V 3 bases short and J 7 bases short, with 10 bases between. The CDR3, as DNA: TGTGCCAGCTCACCTCCGGAGTCCAATTCACCCCTCCACTTT. It yields the protein CASSPPESNSPLHF. The full variable domain, completed using reference TRBV18 and TRBJ1-6, is NAGVMQNPRHLVRRRGQEARLRCSPMKGHSHVYWYRQLPEEGLKFMVYLQKENIIDESGMPKERFSAEFPKEGPSILRIQQVVRGDSAAYFCASSPPESNSPLHFGNGTRLTVT.

The rearrangement joins TRBV19 to TRBJ2-2, with D perhaps matching TRBD1 (6 bases). The CDR3 extends over 15 amino acids. The V end lost 4 bases, the J end lost 2 bases, and 11 bases lay between the germline ends. Germline V CDR1 and CDR2: LNHDA, SQIVND (reference sequence). The CDR3 is CASSTRTVNTGELFF. In DNA, the CDR3 is TGTGCCAGTAGTACCCGGACAGTAAACACCGGGGAGCTGTTTTTT.

The chain couples TRBV5-1 to TRBJ1-1, with TRBD1 as a possible D gene (6 bases). The CDR3 contains 16 residues. The germline V gene has CDR1 SGHRS and CDR2 YFSETQ. V shed 2 bases and J shed 1 base, with 15 bases lying between them. The CDR3 nucleotides are TGCGCCAGCAGCTTTAGATCCGGACAGAGGAACACTGAAGCTTTCTTT. It encodes CASSFRSGQRNTEAFF.

CDR3 sequence reads: CASSYWRGEGDEQFF. The CDR3, as DNA: TGTGCCAGCAGTTACTGGCGGGGGGAAGGGGATGAGCAGTTCTTC. The genes are TRBV6-6 and TRBJ2-1; 8 bases align to TRBD2. There are 15 residues in the CDR3. Germline V gives CDR1 MNHNY, CDR2 SVGAGI (reference sequence). V trimming: 1 base; J trimming: 8 bases; junction bases outside the gene matches: 7.

The chain has TRBV4-1 and TRBJ1-2, with D possibly matching TRBD1 (5 bases). The ends were cut back, 0 bases at V and 1 base at J, with 15 bases in the middle. This CDR3 comprises 17 residues. Germline assignment: CDR1 MGHRA and CDR2 YSYEKL. CDR3 sequence reads: CASSQEGRAADNYGYTF. In nucleotides, the CDR3 is TGCGCCAGCAGCCAAGAGGGCAGGGCGGCGGATAACTATGGCTACACCTTC.

V usage is TRBV5-4 and J usage is TRBJ2-1; 10 nucleotides align to TRBD2. The CDR3 totals 17 residues. Germline-derived CDR1 and CDR2 are SGHNT and YYREEE (reference sequence). V dropped 1 base and J dropped 1; count of bases not matched to a gene: 5. The chain's CDR3 is CASSLSQREGSYNEQFF. CDR3 nucleotides: TGTGCCAGCAGCTTGTCTCAGCGGGAGGGGTCCTACAATGAGCAGTTCTTC.

The rearrangement uses TRBV4-2 and TRBJ1-2; 10 nucleotides agree with TRBD1. Per germline, CDR1 LGHNA and CDR2 YNFKEQ. With V trimmed by 0 bases and J by 4 bases, 8 bases remained unmatched. The CDR3 length is 17 residues. CDR3 loop: CASSQDLRQGAIYGYTF. CDR3 DNA: TGTGCCAGCAGCCAAGACCTCAGACAGGGGGCAATCTATGGCTACACCTTC.

V gene TRBV7-2 combines with J gene TRBJ1-5; D unclear. The CDR3 runs to 14 residues. V was clipped by 4 bases and J by 5 bases, with 12 bases between them. The germline CDR1 and CDR2 sequences are SGHTA and FQGNSA. CDR3 sequence: CASSSLLADQPQHF. CDR3 bases: TGTGCCAGCAGCTCCCTTCTCGCGGATCAGCCCCAGCATTTT.

The gene calls are TRBV27 and TRBJ2-7; D perhaps matches TRBD1 (6 bases). The CDR3 loop spans 16 amino acids. The germline CDR1 and CDR2 sequences are MNHEY and SMNVEV (reference sequence). V was pared by 5 bases and J by 0 bases, with 17 bases between. CDR3 bases: TGTGCCAGCAGTGGGGTTTGGACAGCTAACTCCTACGAGCAGTACTTC. Its translation: CASSGVWTANSYEQYF.

This chain connects TRBV5-8 to TRBJ1-4; no firm D call. V was clipped by 1 base and J by 12 bases, with 13 bases between them. The CDR3 loop spans 13 amino acids. Germline V gene lookup returns CDR1 SGHTS and CDR2 YDEGEE. CDR3: CASSLWMVEELFF. The CDR3, as DNA: TGTGCCAGCAGCTTGTGGATGGTGGAGGAACTGTTTTTT.